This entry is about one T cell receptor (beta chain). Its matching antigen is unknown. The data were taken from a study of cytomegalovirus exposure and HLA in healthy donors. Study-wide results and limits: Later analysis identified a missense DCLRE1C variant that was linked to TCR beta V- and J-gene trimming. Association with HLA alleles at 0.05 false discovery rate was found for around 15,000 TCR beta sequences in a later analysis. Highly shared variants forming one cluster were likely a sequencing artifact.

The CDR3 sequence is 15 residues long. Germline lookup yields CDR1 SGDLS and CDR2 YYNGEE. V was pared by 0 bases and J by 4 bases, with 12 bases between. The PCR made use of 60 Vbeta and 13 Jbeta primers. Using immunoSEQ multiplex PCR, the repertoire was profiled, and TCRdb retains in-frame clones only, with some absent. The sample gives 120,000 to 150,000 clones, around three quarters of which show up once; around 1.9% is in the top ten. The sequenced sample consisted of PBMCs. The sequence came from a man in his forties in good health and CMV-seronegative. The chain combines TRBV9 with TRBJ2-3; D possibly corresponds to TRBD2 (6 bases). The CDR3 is CASSVAQTSADTQYF. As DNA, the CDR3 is TGTGCCAGCAGCGTAGCTCAGACTAGTGCAGATACGCAGTATTTT.